This note documents a single T cell receptor beta chain sequence. What it binds is not known. This sample is part of a study of cytomegalovirus exposure and HLA in healthy donors. The PCR employed 60 Vbeta primers together with 13 Jbeta primers. Assay used: immunoSEQ multiplex PCR; TCRdb lists only in-frame clones, some missing. The sample yields under 200,000 clones, 68% seen once. The J segment lost 4 bases and the V segment lost 10 bases, leaving 15 bases of the junction unmatched. CDR3 length: 16 amino acids. The V gene's germline CDR1 is MDHEN and CDR2 SYDVKM. Points from the study as a whole: What a later analysis showed was that several of the most significant clusters appeared linked to common viral pathogens.

The receptor was derived from a man aged 45-60 years in good health and CMV-seronegative. The chain couples TRBV28 to TRBJ1-1; 10 positions match TRBD1. Sequenced input: PBMCs. Written as DNA, the CDR3 is TGTGCCACTGCACCGGGACAGGGGTTTGGAGGCACTGAAGCTTTCTTT. Translation gives CATAPGQGFGGTEAFF.